This is a list of T cell receptor beta chains from one sample in a study of T cells in localized non-small cell lung cancer. The assay was immunoSEQ multiplex PCR, and TCRdb's table has in-frame clones only and misses some. The table has over 30,000 clones, 78% seen once. Sequenced material: peripheral blood, taken before any cancer treatment. These receptors were obtained from a male donor aged 60 or over with stage II squamous cell lung carcinoma. Both conserved end residues are part of each CDR3. D genes are given only for firm matches. Part of the rows lack a size; the others show once, few, many or a class for expanded clones.

D: TRBD2
J: TRBJ2-1
size: .
V: TRBV27
CDR3: CASSYGLAGPYNEQFF
DNA: TGTGCCAGCAGTTATGGGCTAGCGGGACCTTACAATGAGCAGTTCTTC

D: TRBD2
J: TRBJ2-2
size: .
V: TRBV5-4
CDR3: CASSLRTSGRELFF
DNA: TGTGCCAGCAGCTTGCGGACTAGCGGTCGGGAGCTGTTTTTT

D: TRBD2
J: TRBJ2-1
size: .
V: TRBV7-8
CDR3: CASSLAGGNYNEQFF
DNA: TGTGCCAGCAGCTTAGCCGGGGGGAACTACAATGAGCAGTTCTTC

D: .
J: TRBJ1-6
size: once
V: TRBV27
CDR3: CASRPIQGSYNSPLHF
DNA: TGTGCCAGCAGGCCTATTCAGGGGTCCTATAATTCACCCCTCCACTTT

D: .
J: TRBJ2-1
size: .
V: TRBV6-5
CDR3: CASSPGLPFEQFF
DNA: TGTGCCAGCAGTCCCGGGTTACCTTTTGAGCAGTTCTTC

D: .
J: TRBJ2-5
size: .
V: TRBV15
CDR3: CATSRVLWGKETQYF
DNA: TGTGCCACCAGCAGAGTCCTGTGGGGAAAAGAGACCCAGTACTTC

D: .
J: TRBJ1-6
size: .
V: TRBV5-4
CDR3: CASSQRQGSYNSPLHF
DNA: TGTGCCAGCAGCCAAAGGCAGGGAAGCTATAATTCACCCCTCCACTTT

D: TRBD1
J: TRBJ1-1
size: many
V: TRBV2
CDR3: CASSGEFSGGRRANTEAFF
DNA: TGTGCCAGCAGTGGGGAGTTTTCAGGGGGCCGGAGGGCTAACACTGAAGCTTTCTTT

D: .
J: TRBJ1-5
size: .
V: TRBV4-1
CDR3: CASSHPGRDQPQHF
DNA: TGCGCCAGCAGCCACCCAGGGAGGGATCAGCCCCAGCATTTT

D: .
J: TRBJ2-7
size: .
V: TRBV5-4
CDR3: CASSQEPESGEQYF
DNA: TGTGCCAGCAGCCAGGAACCTGAATCCGGGGAGCAGTACTTC

D: .
J: TRBJ2-5
size: .
V: TRBV27
CDR3: CASSQNGLAETQYF
DNA: TGTGCCAGCAGCCAAAACGGGCTAGCAGAGACCCAGTACTTC

D: TRBD1
J: TRBJ1-4
size: .
V: TRBV7-9
CDR3: CASSPGDRVNEKLFF
DNA: TGTGCCAGCAGCCCCGGGGACAGGGTTAATGAAAAACTGTTTTTT